Presented here are 15 T cell receptor beta chains from one specimen sequenced in a study of T cell responses to AZD1222 COVID-19 vaccine. Only in-frame clones appear in the TCRdb table, and some are missing; sequencing was by immunoSEQ multiplex PCR. This table holds 40,000 to 65,000 clones, roughly 80% found once. This specimen was peripheral blood, taken on day 0 of AZD1222 vaccination. Every receptor here comes from an adult in good health.

The chain joins TRBV9 to TRBJ2-2, with D maybe TRBD2 (6 bases). The germline V gene encodes CDR1 SGDLS and CDR2 YYNGEE. This CDR3 is built from 16 residues. V was pared by 4 bases and J by 0 bases, with 13 bases between. The CDR3: CASSPQLATNTGELFF. The CDR3 bases are TGTGCCAGCAGCCCCCAGCTAGCGACGAACACCGGGGAGCTGTTTTTT.

The J gene is TRBJ1-2, the V gene TRBV30, with 8 bases that match TRBD1. The CDR3 extends over 16 amino acids. The germline CDR1 and CDR2 sequences are GTSNPN and SVGIG (reference sequence). The V and J ends lost 5 bases and 4 bases, in that order; junction bases with no gene match: 15. The CDR3 loop is CAWGDQGAVSGYGYTF. The CDR3 nucleotides are TGTGCCTGGGGTGACCAGGGGGCTGTTTCGGGCTATGGCTACACCTTC.

The chain recombines TRBV4-1 with TRBJ1-6, with no clear D. The germline V gene has CDR1 MGHRA and CDR2 YSYEKL. Trimming pared 3 bases from V and 8 bases from J, leaving 11 bases between. This CDR3 spans 14 amino acids. CDR3 sequence: CASSQGRADSPLHF. The CDR3 region has the DNA TGCGCCAGCAGCCAGGGTAGGGCTGATTCACCCCTCCACTTT.

The gene calls are TRBV7-8 and TRBJ2-2; TRBD2 agrees at 8 bases. CDR3 length: 19 residues. CDR1 is SGHVS and CDR2 is FQNEAQ in the germline V gene. Losses at the gene ends were 3 bases for V and 4 bases for J; bases not matched to a gene: 16. This CDR3 is CASSLMPRSGRRVTGELFF. The CDR3 DNA reads as TGTGCCAGCAGCTTGATGCCAAGAAGCGGGAGACGGGTCACCGGGGAGCTGTTTTTT.

CDR3 protein: CASSHGRASGRATDTQYF. The CDR3 nucleotides are TGTGCCAGCAGCCACGGGAGGGCTAGCGGGAGGGCCACAGATACGCAGTATTTT. The chain links TRBV11-2 to TRBJ2-3; 12 nucleotides align to TRBD2. CDR1 and CDR2 (germline): SGHAT, FQNNGV. The CDR3 extends over 18 amino acids. The V segment lost 5 bases and the J segment 2 bases; nucleotides outside the gene matches: 11.

V usage is TRBV7-9 and J usage is TRBJ2-1, with D perhaps given as TRBD1 or TRBD2 (5 bases each). Per the germline V gene, CDR1 is SEHNR and CDR2 is FQNEAQ (reference sequence). CDR3 length equals 16 residues. The V end lost 5 bases, the J end lost 0 bases, and 14 bases lay between the germline ends. CDR3 DNA: TGTGCCAGCAGCCCTTGGGACGAAAGCTCCTACAATGAGCAGTTCTTC. It translates to CASSPWDESSYNEQFF.

The chain employs TRBV19 and TRBJ1-5, with D possibly matching TRBD1 (5 bases). The V and J ends lost 3 bases and 2 bases respectively, with 11 bases between them. The length of the CDR3 is 15 residues. Germline V gene data show CDR1 as LNHDA and CDR2 as SQIVND (reference sequence). As DNA, the CDR3 is TGTGCCAGTAGTATCGGGGACGGAGGCAATCAGCCCCAGCATTTT. Its translation is CASSIGDGGNQPQHF.

The V call is TRBV5-1, the J call TRBJ2-1; TRBD1 matches at 7 bases. Looked up from germline, CDR1 is SGHRS and CDR2 is YFSETQ. The CDR3 contains 15 residues. V gave up 0 bases and J gave up 8 bases; unmatched junction bases: 8. CDR3 in DNA: TGCGCCAGCAGCTTGGAAGGGACAGACGGCGATGAGCAGTTCTTC. Protein product: CASSLEGTDGDEQFF.

This clone was counted between two and nine times. V and J are TRBV7-6 and TRBJ1-3; tentative D call: TRBD1 (5 bases). Trimming took 7 bases from V and 4 from J, leaving 14 bases between them. The CDR3 spans 14 residues. Germline-derived CDR1 and CDR2 are SGHVS and FNYEAQ. Written as DNA, the CDR3 is TGTGCCAGCATATCCGGGACCCCCGGAAACACCATATATTTT. Amino acid sequence: CASISGTPGNTIYF.

The genes are TRBV3-1 (or the pseudogene TRBV3-2) and TRBJ2-5, with TRBD1 as a possible D gene (5 bases). Germline CDR1 LGHDT, CDR2 YNNKEL (reference sequence). The CDR3 sequence is 14 residues long. The V and J ends lost 3 bases and 1 base respectively, with 9 bases between them. The CDR3 sequence: CASSHRTGQETQYF. The DNA of the CDR3 is TGTGCCAGCAGCCATCGCACAGGCCAAGAGACCCAGTACTTC.

The chain couples TRBV5-5 to TRBJ1-1, with 8 positions matching TRBD1. The CDR3 totals 13 residues. The germline V gene has CDR1 SGHKS and CDR2 YYEKEE (reference sequence). V lost 5 bases and J lost 4; bases outside the gene matches: 4. In nucleotides, the CDR3 is TGTGCCAGCAGGCTAACAGGGGGCACTGAAGCTTTCTTT. Its translation: CASRLTGGTEAFF.

The rearrangement joins TRBV4-1 to TRBJ2-7; maybe TRBD2 (5 bases). The CDR3 covers 15 residues. Germline V gene data show CDR1 as MGHRA and CDR2 as YSYEKL. V was shortened by 2 bases and J by 2 bases, with 13 bases between the two germline ends. The CDR3 spells CASSQLTSAAYEQYF. CDR3 in DNA: TGCGCCAGCAGCCAACTAACTAGTGCCGCCTACGAGCAGTACTTC.

This chain links TRBV11-2 with TRBJ2-1, with TRBD2 identical over 11 bases. Germline CDR1 is SGHAT and CDR2 is FQNNGV. The CDR3 has 15 amino acids. The V segment lost 4 bases and the J segment 5 bases; nucleotides outside the gene matches: 4. The CDR3: CASSSGLAAHNEQFF. CDR3 nucleotides: TGTGCCAGCAGCTCGGGACTAGCGGCACACAATGAGCAGTTCTTC.

The chain carries TRBV19 and TRBJ1-1; 10 positions agree with TRBD1. Germline CDR1 LNHDA, CDR2 SQIVND (reference sequence). V shed 5 bases, J shed 1 base, and the junction held 4 bases outside the gene matches. The CDR3 has 15 amino acids. CDR3 region: CASSVDRGPNTEAFF. The DNA of the CDR3 is TGTGCCAGTAGTGTCGACAGGGGGCCGAACACTGAAGCTTTCTTT.

The V and J genes are TRBV5-1 and TRBJ1-1; tentative D call: TRBD1 (5 bases). This CDR3 comprises 15 residues. Germline loops: CDR1 SGHRS, CDR2 YFSETQ. With 4 bases removed from V and 3 bases from J, the gap between germline ends came to 16 bases. CDR3 in DNA: TGCGCCAGCAGCCCCTGGGACCTTGGGGACACTGAAGCTTTCTTT. It encodes CASSPWDLGDTEAFF.